What follows is one T cell receptor beta chain and its context. This sample is drawn from a study of OX40 agonist ivuxolimab in advanced cancers. Germline loops: CDR1 GTSNPN, CDR2 SVGIG (reference sequence). The CDR3 is 15 residues long. The J segment lost 3 bases and the V segment lost 5 bases, leaving 11 bases of the junction unmatched. Assay used: immunoSEQ multiplex PCR; TCRdb lists only in-frame clones, some missing. The sample consists of approximately 90,000 clones, about 87% of them appearing once. The clonotype was recovered from an adult with an advanced solid tumor such as melanoma, head and neck, liver or kidney cancer. Source: CD4+ or CD8+ T cells sorted from blood, taken in a trial of the OX40 agonist ivuxolimab. This chain uses TRBV30 with TRBJ2-3, with TRBD2 identical over 7 bases. CDR3 nucleotide sequence: TGTGCCTGGTCTAGGACTAGTAGTAAGACAGATACGCAGTATTTT. It yields the protein CAWSRTSSKTDTQYF.